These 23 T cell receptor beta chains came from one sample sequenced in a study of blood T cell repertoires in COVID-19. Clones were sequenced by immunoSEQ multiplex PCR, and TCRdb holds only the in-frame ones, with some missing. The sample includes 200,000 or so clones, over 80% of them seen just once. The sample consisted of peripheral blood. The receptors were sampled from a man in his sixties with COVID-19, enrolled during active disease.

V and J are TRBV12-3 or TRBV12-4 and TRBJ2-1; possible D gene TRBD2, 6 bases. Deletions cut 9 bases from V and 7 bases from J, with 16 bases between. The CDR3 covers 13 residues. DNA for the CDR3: TGTGCCAGTGTGGGACTCGCGGGGAATGAGCAGTTCTTC. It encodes CASVGLAGNEQFF.

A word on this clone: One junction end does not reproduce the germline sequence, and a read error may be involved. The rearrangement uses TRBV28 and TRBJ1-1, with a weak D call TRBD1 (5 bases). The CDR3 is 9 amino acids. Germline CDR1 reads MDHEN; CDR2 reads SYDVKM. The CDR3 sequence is CASGRQGGF. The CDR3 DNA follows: TGTGCCAGCGGACGGCAGGGAGGCTTT. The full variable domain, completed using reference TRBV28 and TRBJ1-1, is DVKVTQSSRYLVKRTGEKVFLECVQDMDHENMFWYRQDPGLGLRLIYFSYDVKMKEKGDIPEGYSVSREKKERFSLILESASTNQTSMYLCASGRQGGFGQGTRLTVV.

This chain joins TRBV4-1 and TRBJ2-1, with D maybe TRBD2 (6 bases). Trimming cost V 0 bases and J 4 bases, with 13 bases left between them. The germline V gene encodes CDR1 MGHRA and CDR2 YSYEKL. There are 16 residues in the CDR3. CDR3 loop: CASSQEGLARYNEQFF. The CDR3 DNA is TGCGCCAGCAGCCAAGAGGGCCTAGCGCGATACAATGAGCAGTTCTTC.

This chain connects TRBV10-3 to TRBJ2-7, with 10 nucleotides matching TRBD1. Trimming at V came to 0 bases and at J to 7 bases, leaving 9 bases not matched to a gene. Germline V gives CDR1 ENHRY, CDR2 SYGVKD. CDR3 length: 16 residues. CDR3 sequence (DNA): TGTGCCATCAGTGAGTCGGGGGGACAGGGGTTTTGGGAGCAGTACTTC. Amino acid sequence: CAISESGGQGFWEQYF.

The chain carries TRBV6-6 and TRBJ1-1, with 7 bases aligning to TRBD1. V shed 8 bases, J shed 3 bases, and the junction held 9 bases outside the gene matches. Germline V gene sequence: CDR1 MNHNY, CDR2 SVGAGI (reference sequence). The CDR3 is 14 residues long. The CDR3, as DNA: TGTGCCAGCGGTTCCAGGGGGGTGGACACTGAAGCTTTCTTT. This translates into CASGSRGVDTEAFF.

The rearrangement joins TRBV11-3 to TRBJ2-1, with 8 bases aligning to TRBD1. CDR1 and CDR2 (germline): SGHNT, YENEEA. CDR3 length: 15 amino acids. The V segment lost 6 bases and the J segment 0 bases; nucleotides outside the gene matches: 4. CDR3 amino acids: CASSRTGLSYNEQFF. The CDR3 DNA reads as TGTGCCAGCAGTCGGACAGGGCTCTCCTACAATGAGCAGTTCTTC.

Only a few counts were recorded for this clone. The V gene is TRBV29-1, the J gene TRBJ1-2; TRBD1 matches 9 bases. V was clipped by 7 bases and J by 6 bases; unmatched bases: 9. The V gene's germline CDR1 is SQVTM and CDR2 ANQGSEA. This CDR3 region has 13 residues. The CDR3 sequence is CSARPGTGNGYTF. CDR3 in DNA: TGCAGCGCACGGCCCGGGACAGGGAATGGCTACACCTTC.

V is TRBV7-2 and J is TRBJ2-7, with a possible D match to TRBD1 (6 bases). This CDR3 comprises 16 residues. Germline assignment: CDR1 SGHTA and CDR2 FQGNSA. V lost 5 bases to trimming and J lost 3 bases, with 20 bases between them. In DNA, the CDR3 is TGTGCCAGCAGCCCAACCGGGACACAACCCCACTACGAGCAGTACTTC. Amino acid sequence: CASSPTGTQPHYEQYF.

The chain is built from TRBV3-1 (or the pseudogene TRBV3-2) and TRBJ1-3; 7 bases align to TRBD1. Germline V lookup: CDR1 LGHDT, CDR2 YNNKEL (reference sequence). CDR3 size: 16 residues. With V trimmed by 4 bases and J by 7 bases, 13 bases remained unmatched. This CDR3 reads CASSPRGTLNWNTIYF. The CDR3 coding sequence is TGTGCCAGCAGCCCCAGGGGGACGCTGAATTGGAACACCATATATTTT.

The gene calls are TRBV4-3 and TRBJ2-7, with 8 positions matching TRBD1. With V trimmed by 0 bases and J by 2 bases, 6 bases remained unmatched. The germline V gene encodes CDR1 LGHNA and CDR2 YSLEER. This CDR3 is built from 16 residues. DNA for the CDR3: TGCGCCAGCAGCCAAGATGCGGGGACAGGTCCCTACGAGCAGTACTTC. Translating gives CASSQDAGTGPYEQYF.

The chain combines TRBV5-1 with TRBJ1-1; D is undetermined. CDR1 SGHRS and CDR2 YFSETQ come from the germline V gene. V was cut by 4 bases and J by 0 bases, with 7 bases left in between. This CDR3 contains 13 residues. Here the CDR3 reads CASSLDLNTEAFF. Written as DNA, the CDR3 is TGCGCCAGCAGCCTAGACCTGAACACTGAAGCTTTCTTT.

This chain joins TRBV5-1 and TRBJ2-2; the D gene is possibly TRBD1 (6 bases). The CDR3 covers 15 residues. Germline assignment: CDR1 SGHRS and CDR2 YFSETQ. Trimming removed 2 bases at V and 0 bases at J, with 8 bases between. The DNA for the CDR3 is TGCGCCAGCAGCTTCCGGGACACGAACACCGGGGAGCTGTTTTTT. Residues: CASSFRDTNTGELFF.

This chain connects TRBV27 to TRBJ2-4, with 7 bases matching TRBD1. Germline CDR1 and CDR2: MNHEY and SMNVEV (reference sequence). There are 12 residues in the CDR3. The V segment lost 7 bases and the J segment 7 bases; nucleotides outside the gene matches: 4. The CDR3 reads CASKGRGNIQYF. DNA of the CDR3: TGTGCCAGCAAAGGCAGGGGGAACATTCAGTACTTC.

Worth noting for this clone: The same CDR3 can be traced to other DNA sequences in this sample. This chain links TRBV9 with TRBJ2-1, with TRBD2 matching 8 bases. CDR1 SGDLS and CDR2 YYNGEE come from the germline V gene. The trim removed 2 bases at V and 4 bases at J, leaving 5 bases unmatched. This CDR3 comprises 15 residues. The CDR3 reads CASSVEREYYNEQFF. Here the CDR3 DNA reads TGTGCCAGCAGCGTGGAGCGGGAGTATTACAATGAGCAGTTCTTC.

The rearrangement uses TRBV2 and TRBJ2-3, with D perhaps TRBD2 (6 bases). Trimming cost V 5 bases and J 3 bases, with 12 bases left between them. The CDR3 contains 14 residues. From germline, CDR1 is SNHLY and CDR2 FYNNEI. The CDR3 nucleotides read TGTGCCAGCAGTTTAAGCCGGGGGACAGATACGCAGTATTTT. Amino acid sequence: CASSLSRGTDTQYF.

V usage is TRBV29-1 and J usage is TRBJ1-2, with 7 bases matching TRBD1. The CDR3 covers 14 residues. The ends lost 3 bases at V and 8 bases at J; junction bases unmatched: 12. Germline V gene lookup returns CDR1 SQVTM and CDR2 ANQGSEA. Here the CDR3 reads CSVEFPLQGSGYTF. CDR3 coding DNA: TGCAGCGTTGAGTTTCCCCTACAGGGGTCCGGCTACACCTTC.

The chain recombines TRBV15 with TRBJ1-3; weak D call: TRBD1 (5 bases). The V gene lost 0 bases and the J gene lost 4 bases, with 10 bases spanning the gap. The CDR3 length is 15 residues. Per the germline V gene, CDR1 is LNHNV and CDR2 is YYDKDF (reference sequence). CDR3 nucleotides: TGTGCCACCAGCAGAGATTCAGGGTTCGGAAACACCATATATTTT. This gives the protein CATSRDSGFGNTIYF.

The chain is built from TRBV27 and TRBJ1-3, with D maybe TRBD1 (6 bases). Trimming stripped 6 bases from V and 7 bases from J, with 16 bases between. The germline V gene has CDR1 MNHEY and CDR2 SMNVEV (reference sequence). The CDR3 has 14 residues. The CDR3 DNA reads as TGTGCCAGCAGCCGGACAGCGTCGTGGAACACCATATATTTT. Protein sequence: CASSRTASWNTIYF.

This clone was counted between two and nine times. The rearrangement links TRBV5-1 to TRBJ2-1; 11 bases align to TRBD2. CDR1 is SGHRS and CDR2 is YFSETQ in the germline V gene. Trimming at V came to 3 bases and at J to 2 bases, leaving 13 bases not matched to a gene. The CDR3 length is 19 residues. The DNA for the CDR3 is TGCGCCAGCAGCTCCCCGGGACTAGCGGTTCCCACTACCTACAATGAGCAGTTCTTC. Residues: CASSSPGLAVPTTYNEQFF.

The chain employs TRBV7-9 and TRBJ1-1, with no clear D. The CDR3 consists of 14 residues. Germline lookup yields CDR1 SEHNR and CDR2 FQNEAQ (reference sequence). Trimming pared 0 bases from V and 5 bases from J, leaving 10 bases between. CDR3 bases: TGTGCCAGCAGCTTAGCGGCACAAAGTACTGAAGCTTTCTTT. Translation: CASSLAAQSTEAFF.

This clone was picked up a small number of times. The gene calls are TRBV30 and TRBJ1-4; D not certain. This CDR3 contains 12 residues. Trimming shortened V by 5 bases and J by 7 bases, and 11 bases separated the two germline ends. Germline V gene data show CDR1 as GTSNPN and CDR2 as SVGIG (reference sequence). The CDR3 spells CAWGRRSEKLFF. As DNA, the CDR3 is TGTGCCTGGGGCCGCAGAAGTGAAAAACTGTTTTTT.

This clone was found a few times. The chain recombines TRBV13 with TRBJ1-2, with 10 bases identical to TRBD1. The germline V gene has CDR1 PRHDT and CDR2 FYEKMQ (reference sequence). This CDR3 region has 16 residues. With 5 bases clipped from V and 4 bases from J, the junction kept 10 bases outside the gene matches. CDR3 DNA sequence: TGTGCCAGCAGCATCAGACAGGGGGCGGTAGGCTATGGCTACACCTTC. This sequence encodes CASSIRQGAVGYGYTF.

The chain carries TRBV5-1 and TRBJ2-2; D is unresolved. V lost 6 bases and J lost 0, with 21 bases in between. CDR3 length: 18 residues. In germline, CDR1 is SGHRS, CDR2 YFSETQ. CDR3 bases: TGCGCCAGCAACAAATCCCCAACGGGTGGGTCGAACACCGGGGAGCTGTTTTTT. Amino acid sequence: CASNKSPTGGSNTGELFF.